This T cell receptor (beta chain) was sequenced for a study of blood T cell repertoires in COVID-19. Overall study: Acute-phase and convalescent COVID-19 samples originated in the United States, Italy and Spain. The cDNA or gDNA used as material had been derived from T cells, B-cell-depleted T cells, or PBMCs.

This clone was observed a few times. Authors' analysis steps: Nucleated cell number was recorded as an estimate derived from reference gene primer amplification. TCRdb's copy holds only in-frame clones and misses some; the assay was immunoSEQ multiplex PCR. V and J calls plus clone size are reproduced from that table; the DNA served to infer D and trimming. Of under 250,000 clones listed, 86% are singletons. Germline V gene sequence: CDR1 MDHEN, CDR2 SYDVKM. V lost 3 bases and J lost 3, with 15 bases in between. The CDR3 extends over 16 amino acids. Patients of the Seattle cohort, enrolled during active infection, were followed longitudinally.

Source material: peripheral blood. V is TRBV28 and J is TRBJ1-5; maybe TRBD1 (6 bases). The TCR comes from a woman over 75 with COVID-19, enrolled during active disease. CDR3 protein: CASSFQVAGVNQPQHF. CDR3 in DNA: TGTGCCAGCAGTTTTCAGGTAGCAGGGGTCAATCAGCCCCAGCATTTT.